These 26 T cell receptor beta chains originate from one sample sequenced in a study of beta chain features in type 1 diabetes. Since all of the isolated RNA was reverse transcribed, expressed TCRB transcripts were what got sequenced. Clones were read by immunoSEQ multiplex PCR, and TCRdb kept only the in-frame ones, dropping some. The sample has approximately 120,000 clones; under 40% are singletons. Sequenced input: stem cell memory CD4+ T cells from blood. Receptors originate from a woman younger than 30 in good health.

Only a few counts were recorded for this clone. The rearrangement links TRBV25-1 to TRBJ1-2; tentative D call: TRBD1 (5 bases). Germline CDR1 is MGHDK and CDR2 is SYGVNS. The CDR3 runs to 13 residues. Trimming took off 3 bases at V and 4 bases at J, with 9 bases between the two ends. The CDR3 bases are TGTGCCAGCAGTGACCAGGGCCTCTATGGCTACACCTTC. Its protein is CASSDQGLYGYTF.

This clone was seen only a few times. The chain links TRBV2 to TRBJ2-1; D unresolved. Germline-derived CDR1 and CDR2 are SNHLY and FYNNEI. The V end was cut by 4 bases, the J end by 0 bases, with 4 bases between. This CDR3 has 13 amino acids. The CDR3 DNA reads as TGTGCCAGCAGTGTCGGCTCCTACAATGAGCAGTTCTTC. This codes for CASSVGSYNEQFF.

The rearrangement uses TRBV28 and TRBJ2-7; D is possibly TRBD2 (6 bases). Deletions cut 5 bases from V and 0 bases from J, with 11 bases between. This CDR3 has 14 residues. CDR1 is MDHEN, CDR2 SYDVKM, per germline. The CDR3 protein is CASSPGGASYEQYF. The CDR3 DNA reads TGTGCCAGCAGTCCAGGCGGGGCCTCCTACGAGCAGTACTTC.

This clone was seen more than once but under ten times. J is TRBJ2-5 and V is TRBV7-2, with 8 bases aligning to TRBD1. Per germline, CDR1 SGHTA and CDR2 FQGNSA. The J segment lost 5 bases and the V segment lost 5 bases, leaving 4 bases of the junction unmatched. The length of the CDR3 is 13 residues. DNA for the CDR3: TGTGCCAGCAGCCCGGACAGGGCGGAGACCCAGTACTTC. Translating it yields CASSPDRAETQYF.

The V and J genes are TRBV29-1 and TRBJ2-7; D uncertain. Germline V CDR1 and CDR2: SQVTM, ANQGSEA. The CDR3 has 15 residues. V was cut by 3 bases and J by 0 bases, with 15 bases left in between. The CDR3 coding sequence is TGCAGCGTTGAGGTCCAGGAACCCCACTCCTACGAGCAGTACTTC. This sequence encodes CSVEVQEPHSYEQYF.

A few counts support this clone. The chain has TRBV10-3 and TRBJ2-5; 11 bases agree with TRBD2. This CDR3 is built from 16 residues. V dropped 4 bases and J dropped 3; count of bases not matched to a gene: 7. The V gene's germline CDR1 is ENHRY and CDR2 SYGVKD. This CDR3 is CAISASGLAVEETQYF. The CDR3 nucleotides are TGTGCCATCAGTGCATCGGGACTAGCGGTAGAAGAGACCCAGTACTTC.

This clone was observed a handful of times. The chain recombines TRBV6-1 with TRBJ2-1; D remains ambiguous. The CDR3 sequence is 15 residues long. Trimming shortened V by 6 bases and J by 7 bases, and 19 bases separated the two germline ends. The germline V gene encodes CDR1 MNHNS and CDR2 SASEGT. The CDR3 DNA reads TGTGCCAGCAGAGAAACTGCCCTCCCACTTAATGAGCAGTTCTTC. It specifies CASRETALPLNEQFF.

This clone appeared a few times. CDR3 nucleotide sequence: TGTGCCAGCAGCCCCCGGACTCTTGAGCAGTTCTTC. Translating it yields CASSPRTLEQFF. The genes are TRBV7-9 and TRBJ2-1; weak D call: TRBD2 (5 bases). CDR1 is SEHNR and CDR2 is FQNEAQ in the germline V gene (reference sequence). V was shortened by 5 bases and J by 9 bases, with 11 bases between the two germline ends. CDR3 length: 12 amino acids.

This sequence joins TRBV9 and TRBJ2-5; a weak D match, TRBD1 (5 bases). Germline CDR1 is SGDLS and CDR2 is YYNGEE. This CDR3 region has 14 residues. The ends were cut back, 0 bases at V and 6 bases at J, with 12 bases in the middle. CDR3 sequence: CASSVALQGKTQYF. The CDR3 coding sequence is TGTGCCAGCAGCGTAGCTCTCCAGGGAAAGACCCAGTACTTC.

This clone has more than one count but fewer than ten. The chain recombines TRBV18 with TRBJ2-5, with TRBD2 matching 10 bases. V dropped 4 bases and J dropped 2; count of bases not matched to a gene: 10. Germline CDR1 reads KGHSH; CDR2 reads LQKENI. The CDR3 length is 17 residues. The CDR3 coding sequence is TGTGCCAGCTCACGGAGGTCTAGCGGGAGTAGACAAGAGACCCAGTACTTC. Translation gives CASSRRSSGSRQETQYF. The whole variable domain, remainder taken from reference TRBV18 and TRBJ2-5, is NAGVMQNPRHLVRRRGQEARLRCSPMKGHSHVYWYRQLPEEGLKFMVYLQKENIIDESGMPKERFSAEFPKEGPSILRIQQVVRGDSAAYFCASSRRSSGSRQETQYFGPGTRLLVL.

This clone was counted a few times. Mismatch with germline at one junction end may stem from a read error. V is TRBV7-7 and J is TRBJ2-7, with 8 bases aligning to TRBD1. This CDR3 contains 14 residues. Germline-derived CDR1 and CDR2 are SSHAT and FNYEAQ (reference sequence). The CDR3 coding sequence is TGTGCTAGCAGCCGACAGGGGATAGCCTACGAGCAGTACTTC. It yields the protein CASSRQGIAYEQYF.

This clone was found a few times. The chain has TRBV5-1 and TRBJ2-7, with a possible D match to TRBD2 (5 bases). Germline CDR1 is SGHRS and CDR2 is YFSETQ. The V end lost 4 bases, the J end lost 2 bases, and 13 bases lay between the germline ends. The length of the CDR3 is 14 residues. CDR3 region: CASSADYATYEQYF. The CDR3 DNA sequence: TGCGCCAGCAGCGCCGACTACGCCACCTACGAGCAGTACTTC.

This clone has more than one count but fewer than ten. This sequence joins TRBV4-1 and TRBJ2-1, with TRBD2 identical over 7 bases. J gave up 1 base and V 1 base, and 10 bases lay outside the gene matches. Germline loops: CDR1 MGHRA, CDR2 YSYEKL. The CDR3 has 18 amino acids. In nucleotides, the CDR3 is TGCGCCAGCAGCCAAGGTCGGGCTAGCGGACCTTCCTACAATGAGCAGTTCTTC. Translating gives CASSQGRASGPSYNEQFF.

This clone has a handful of counts. Other nucleotide sequences in the sample specify the same CDR3. This chain links TRBV5-1 with TRBJ2-7; 7 bases match TRBD2. This CDR3 spans 13 amino acids. Germline V gene lookup returns CDR1 SGHRS and CDR2 YFSETQ. The V segment lost 5 bases and the J segment 1 base; nucleotides outside the gene matches: 3. CDR3 loop: CASRRGGSYEQYF. DNA of the CDR3: TGCGCCAGCAGGAGGGGAGGGTCCTACGAGCAGTACTTC.

As DNA, the CDR3 is TGTGCCAGCAGCTTAGAGAGGGATACGCAGTATTTT. This sequence encodes CASSLERDTQYF. The chain recombines TRBV7-9 with TRBJ2-3; D is unresolved. V gave up 1 base and J gave up 6 bases, with 5 bases separating them. CDR1 and CDR2 from the germline V gene are SEHNR and FQNEAQ (reference sequence). CDR3 length: 12 amino acids.

The sample holds a few counts of this clone. The chain recombines TRBV7-9 with TRBJ2-5; the D gene is possibly TRBD1 (5 bases). Germline CDR1 reads SEHNR; CDR2 reads FQNEAQ (reference sequence). This CDR3 region has 14 residues. Deletions cut 0 bases from V and 6 bases from J, with 11 bases between. CDR3 loop: CASSLAGPRQTQYF. CDR3 bases: TGTGCCAGCAGCTTAGCGGGGCCCCGGCAGACCCAGTACTTC.

The chain uses TRBV5-4 and TRBJ1-4, with 9 bases lining up with TRBD1. Trimming cost V 2 bases and J 3 bases; bases outside gene matches: 5. The CDR3 has 16 residues. The germline V gene has CDR1 SGHNT and CDR2 YYREEE (reference sequence). CDR3 loop: CASSFRTGVPNEKLFF. CDR3 DNA: TGTGCCAGCAGCTTCCGGACAGGGGTTCCTAATGAAAAACTGTTTTTT.

The chain uses TRBV29-1 and TRBJ2-7; D possibly corresponds to TRBD1 (6 bases). The ends were cut back, 6 bases at V and 0 bases at J, with 18 bases in the middle. This CDR3 region has 15 residues. Germline V lookup: CDR1 SQVTM, CDR2 ANQGSEA. CDR3 amino acids: CSVTLQGRRSYEQYF. The CDR3 nucleotides are TGCAGCGTCACCTTACAGGGACGACGCTCCTACGAGCAGTACTTC.

The CDR3 region has the DNA TGTGCCAGCAGCCAAGGTGCCGGACAAACCTACGAGCAGTACTTC. Its protein is CASSQGAGQTYEQYF. The V call is TRBV14, the J call TRBJ2-7, with D possibly matching TRBD1 (5 bases). Germline CDR1 SGHDN, CDR2 FVKESK. The CDR3 sequence is 15 residues long. V dropped 1 base and J dropped 2 bases, with 12 bases sitting between them.

The sample holds a few counts of this clone. This chain joins TRBV6-1 and TRBJ2-4; D perhaps matches TRBD2 (5 bases). The germline CDR1 and CDR2 sequences are MNHNS and SASEGT. The CDR3 is 16 residues long. Trimming removed 1 base from V and 0 bases from J, with 10 bases in between. The CDR3 region has the DNA TGTGCCAGCAGTGAAGACTATAGCGTAGCCAAAAACATTCAGTACTTC. The encoded protein is CASSEDYSVAKNIQYF.

V gene TRBV30 combines with J gene TRBJ2-2, with 7 bases aligning to TRBD1. This CDR3 region has 15 residues. The germline gives CDR1 GTSNPN, CDR2 SVGIG (reference sequence). J lost 8 bases, V lost 1 base, and 10 bases had no gene match. CDR3 region: CAWSEGATLSGELFF. CDR3 bases: TGTGCCTGGAGTGAGGGGGCGACCCTATCGGGGGAGCTGTTTTTT.

About this clone: At the DNA level, this CDR3 is encoded by other sequences in the same sample as well. The V gene is TRBV4-2, the J gene TRBJ2-5; 8 nucleotides line up with TRBD2. V lost 4 bases, J lost 3 bases, and 16 bases stayed unmatched. CDR3 length: 18 residues. Germline V CDR1 and CDR2: LGHNA, YNFKEQ. CDR3 residues: CASSLRRVSLAGKETQYF. As DNA, the CDR3 is TGTGCCAGCAGCCTGAGACGGGTGAGCCTAGCGGGTAAAGAGACCCAGTACTTC.

The table lists this clone with a few counts. This rearrangement joins TRBV5-6 to TRBJ1-1, with D maybe TRBD1 (5 bases). From germline, CDR1 is SGHDT and CDR2 YYEEEE. The CDR3 contains 15 residues. V shed 0 bases and J shed 6 bases, with 15 bases lying between them. The CDR3 is CASSLEWVSGAEAFF. CDR3 DNA: TGTGCCAGCAGCTTGGAGTGGGTCTCGGGGGCTGAAGCTTTCTTT. The full variable domain, completed using reference TRBV5-6 and TRBJ1-1, is DAGVTQSPTHLIKTRGQQVTLRCSPKSGHDTVSWYQQALGQGPQFIFQYYEEEERQRGNFPDRFSGHQFPNYSSELNVNALLLGDSALYLCASSLEWVSGAEAFFGQGTRLTVV.

The genes are TRBV5-4 and TRBJ1-2, with D hard to call. CDR1 is SGHNT, CDR2 YYREEE, per germline (reference sequence). CDR3 length: 14 residues. V was shortened by 4 bases and J by 2 bases, with 12 bases between the two germline ends. The CDR3 region is CASSQESQNYGYTF. The CDR3, as DNA: TGTGCCAGCAGCCAAGAGTCGCAAAACTATGGCTACACCTTC.

This clone was counted only a few times. This chain links TRBV5-1 with TRBJ2-1; a possible D gene is TRBD2 (6 bases). This CDR3 is 15 amino acids long. The germline gives CDR1 SGHRS, CDR2 YFSETQ. Trimming cost V 4 bases and J 0 bases, with 11 bases left between them. CDR3 residues: CASSVDYPSYNEQFF. The CDR3 region has the DNA TGCGCCAGCAGCGTGGACTACCCCTCCTACAATGAGCAGTTCTTC.

There are a few counts of this clone. The chain uses TRBV15 and TRBJ2-7; 7 bases map to TRBD1. V gave up 4 bases and J gave up 3 bases; unmatched junction bases: 6. The CDR3 has 14 amino acids. Germline V lookup: CDR1 LNHNV, CDR2 YYDKDF (reference sequence). As DNA, the CDR3 is TGTGCCACCAGCACCCAGGGACAGAACTACGAGCAGTACTTC. Protein sequence: CATSTQGQNYEQYF.